This section outlines one T cell receptor (beta chain) sequence together with its context. The entry originates in a study of blood T cell repertoires in COVID-19. Study-wide background: Samples of COVID-19 (acute and convalescent) were obtained from the United States, Italy and Spain.

As originally analysed: Estimation of nucleated cell counts was performed using reference gene primer amplification. Sequencing used immunoSEQ multiplex PCR; TCRdb keeps in-frame clones, though not all of them. The DNA gave D and trimming, while V, J and clone size come from that table. The sample includes some 99,000 clones, 81% of them seen just once. V was trimmed by 6 bases and J by 6 bases, leaving 20 bases between them. The germline CDR1 and CDR2 sequences are MNHNY and SVGAGI (reference sequence). The CDR3 is 15 amino acids. Sequencing was carried out using peripheral blood. This chain connects TRBV6-6 to TRBJ1-1; perhaps TRBD1 as D (5 bases). The receptor comes from a woman of 80 years or more with acute or convalescent COVID-19. For the CDR3, the DNA is TGTGCCAGCAGGCCCTTAGTGGGGCCGGGGGCTGAAGCTTTCTTT. Translation gives CASRPLVGPGAEAFF.